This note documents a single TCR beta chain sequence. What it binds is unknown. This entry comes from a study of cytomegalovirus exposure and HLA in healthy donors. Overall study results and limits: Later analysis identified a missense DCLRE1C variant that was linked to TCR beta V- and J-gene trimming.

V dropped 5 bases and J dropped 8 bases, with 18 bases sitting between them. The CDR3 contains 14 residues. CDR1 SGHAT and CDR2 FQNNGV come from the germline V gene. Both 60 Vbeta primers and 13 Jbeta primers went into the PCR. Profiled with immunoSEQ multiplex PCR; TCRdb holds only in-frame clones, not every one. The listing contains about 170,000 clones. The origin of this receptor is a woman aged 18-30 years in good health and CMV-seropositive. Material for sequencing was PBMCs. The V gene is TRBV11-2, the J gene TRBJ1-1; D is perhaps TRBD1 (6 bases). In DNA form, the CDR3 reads TGTGCCAGCAGCGCCCTGTCACAGGGTCGGGAAGCTTTCTTT. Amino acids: CASSALSQGREAFF.